A single sample is the source of the 24 T cell receptor beta chains below, sequenced in a study of T cell changes during pregnancy in multiple sclerosis. TCRdb keeps only in-frame clones here, not all; method: immunoSEQ multiplex PCR. Among fewer than 60,000 clones, over 90% were seen once, and the ten largest hold 5.5% to 7.5%. Sequences were derived from CD8+ T cells from peripheral blood mononuclear cells, sampled in the first trimester of pregnancy. The receptors stem from a female donor with multiple sclerosis, enrolled in a pregnancy study.

This chain uses TRBV11-2 with TRBJ1-2, with D possibly matching TRBD1 (5 bases). This CDR3 is 15 amino acids long. Between the trimmed V and J ends, which lost 5 bases and 1 base, there was a span of 14 bases. The germline CDR1 and CDR2 sequences are SGHAT and FQNNGV. In DNA form, the CDR3 reads TGTGCCAGCAGCGATGACAGTCCCCTTAACTATGGCTACACCTTC. It is translated as CASSDDSPLNYGYTF.

This chain joins TRBV30 and TRBJ1-5, with D perhaps matching TRBD1 (5 bases). V shed 2 bases and J shed 0 bases, with 14 bases lying between them. CDR1 and CDR2 (germline): GTSNPN, SVGIG (reference sequence). The CDR3 is made up of 16 amino acids. The CDR3 bases are TGTGCCTGGAGTCTGGGGCCGGCAAATAGCAATCAGCCCCAGCATTTT. This encodes CAWSLGPANSNQPQHF.

The chain combines TRBV5-6 with TRBJ1-2; TRBD1 matches at 10 bases. Germline CDR1 and CDR2: SGHDT and YYEEEE. The CDR3 runs 13 residues. With 5 bases clipped from V and 3 bases from J, the junction kept 1 base outside the gene matches. Here the CDR3 reads CASRGQGHYGYTF. Here the CDR3 DNA reads TGTGCCAGCAGGGGACAGGGGCACTATGGCTACACCTTC.

This chain uses TRBV19 with TRBJ1-2, with D perhaps matching TRBD1 (6 bases). There are 12 residues in the CDR3. The V gene's germline CDR1 is LNHDA and CDR2 SQIVND (reference sequence). The V end was cut by 10 bases, the J end by 2 bases, with 11 bases between. The CDR3 DNA reads TGTGCCACAAATACAGGGAACTATGGCTACACCTTC. Protein product: CATNTGNYGYTF.

The chain recombines TRBV11-2 with TRBJ2-7; 9 bases fit TRBD1. Trimming at V came to 1 base and at J to 6 bases, leaving 7 bases not matched to a gene. Per germline, CDR1 SGHAT and CDR2 FQNNGV. This CDR3 has 15 amino acids. The DNA of the CDR3 is TGTGCCAGCAGCTTAGCCCAACGGACAGGGGTCGAGCAGTACTTC. Protein: CASSLAQRTGVEQYF.

The chain has TRBV27 and TRBJ2-3; TRBD1 might be the D (6 bases). The CDR3 length is 15 residues. Germline lookup yields CDR1 MNHEY and CDR2 SMNVEV (reference sequence). V lost 5 bases to trimming and J lost 2 bases, with 14 bases between them. This CDR3 reads CASSPTGPITDTQYF. Written as DNA, the CDR3 is TGTGCCAGCAGTCCCACAGGGCCCATCACAGATACGCAGTATTTT.

This chain connects TRBV20-1 to TRBJ2-7; no reliable D call. CDR1 and CDR2 from the germline V gene are DFQATT and SNEGSKA (reference sequence). The CDR3 has 11 residues. The V end lost 5 bases, the J end lost 7 bases, and 12 bases lay between the germline ends. Here the CDR3 DNA reads TGCAGTGCTCGTGTTAGACTGGAGCAGTACTTC. Translated: CSARVRLEQYF.

V gene TRBV4-1 combines with J gene TRBJ2-7, with TRBD2 as a possible D gene (6 bases). CDR3 length: 13 residues. In germline, CDR1 is MGHRA, CDR2 YSYEKL. V was pared by 4 bases and J by 5 bases, with 12 bases between. DNA for the CDR3: TGCGCCAGCAGCCCACACGGGGGAAACGAGCAGTACTTC. Translation gives CASSPHGGNEQYF.

The chain's CDR3 is CASSFETKNIQYF. CDR3 bases: TGTGCCAGCAGCTTTGAGACCAAAAACATTCAGTACTTC. V gene TRBV7-2 combines with J gene TRBJ2-4; D not certain. Per the germline V gene, CDR1 is SGHTA and CDR2 is FQGNSA. This CDR3 has 13 amino acids. V dropped 3 bases and J dropped 2 bases, with 5 bases sitting between them.

CDR3 amino acids: CASTFSGTGVWPQHF. Written as DNA, the CDR3 is TGTGCCAGCACTTTTTCCGGGACGGGGGTTTGGCCCCAGCATTTT. This chain links TRBV27 with TRBJ1-5, with D possibly matching TRBD1 (5 bases). CDR1 and CDR2 from the germline V gene are MNHEY and SMNVEV (reference sequence). CDR3 length: 15 amino acids. V was clipped by 7 bases and J by 9 bases, with 22 bases between them.

To note about this clone: The junction shows a germline mismatch at one end, possibly a read error. The chain links TRBV27 to TRBJ2-1, with D tentatively TRBD1 (5 bases). Per germline, CDR1 MNHEY and CDR2 SMNVEV (reference sequence). The CDR3 loop spans 12 amino acids. The CDR3 region is CASSQGYDEQFF. As DNA, the CDR3 is TGTGCCAGCAGTCAGGGCTACGATGAGCAGTTCTTC.

The rearrangement links TRBV5-4 to TRBJ2-7; 7 bases map to TRBD1. The CDR3 is 14 residues long. Germline V gene lookup returns CDR1 SGHNT and CDR2 YYREEE (reference sequence). Trimming removed 0 bases from V and 2 bases from J; junction bases left unmatched: 2. CDR3 DNA sequence: TGTGCCAGCAGCTTGGATGGGACAGCCTACGAGCAGTACTTC. This codes for CASSLDGTAYEQYF.

The chain couples TRBV5-1 to TRBJ2-7; 9 nucleotides line up with TRBD2. In germline, CDR1 is SGHRS, CDR2 YFSETQ. V shed 2 bases, J shed 4 bases, and the junction held 4 bases outside the gene matches. The CDR3 has 14 amino acids. The CDR3 spells CASSLRAGGYEQYF. CDR3 sequence (DNA): TGCGCCAGCAGCTTAAGGGCGGGAGGGTACGAGCAGTACTTC. Together with reference TRBV5-1 and TRBJ2-7, the CDR3 gives the full variable domain: KAGVTQTPRYLIKTRGQQVTLSCSPISGHRSVSWYQQTPGQGLQFLFEYFSETQRNKGNFPGRFSGRQFSNSRSEMNVSTLELGDSALYLCASSLRAGGYEQYFGPGTRLTVT.

This chain connects TRBV13 to TRBJ2-3, with 9 positions matching TRBD2. The trim removed 4 bases at V and 4 bases at J, leaving 12 bases unmatched. The CDR3 runs to 17 residues. CDR1 is PRHDT, CDR2 FYEKMQ, per germline (reference sequence). The CDR3 region is CASSCRPHSGSPDTQYF. In DNA form, the CDR3 reads TGTGCCAGCAGCTGCCGGCCCCATAGCGGGAGCCCAGATACGCAGTATTTT.

This chain connects TRBV2 to TRBJ2-1, with 10 bases matching TRBD1. V lost 7 bases and J lost 5; bases outside the gene matches: 5. CDR1 SNHLY and CDR2 FYNNEI come from the germline V gene. This CDR3 comprises 14 residues. CDR3: CASTGQGVDNEQFF. CDR3 DNA sequence: TGTGCCAGCACCGGACAGGGGGTAGACAATGAGCAGTTCTTC.

J is TRBJ2-2 and V is TRBV7-2; 12 bases align to TRBD2. The ends lost 2 bases at V and 4 bases at J; junction bases unmatched: 2. CDR3 length equals 16 residues. The germline V gene has CDR1 SGHTA and CDR2 FQGNSA. The CDR3 protein is CASSLMGLAGTGELFF. CDR3 DNA: TGTGCCAGCAGCTTAATGGGACTAGCGGGCACCGGGGAGCTGTTTTTT.

This chain links TRBV18 with TRBJ2-3, with TRBD2 identical over 8 bases. The junction had 2 bases not matched to a gene; V was cut back by 2 bases and J by 4 bases. This CDR3 is 14 amino acids long. Germline V CDR1 and CDR2: KGHSH, LQKENI. CDR3: CASSPSGSADTQYF. DNA for the CDR3: TGTGCCAGCTCACCAAGCGGGAGTGCAGATACGCAGTATTTT.

The chain joins TRBV5-1 to TRBJ2-7; 11 bases match TRBD2. Germline V gene data show CDR1 as SGHRS and CDR2 as YFSETQ. The V gene end was trimmed by 0 bases and the J gene end by 6 bases; junction bases not matched to a gene: 5. This CDR3 has 15 residues. DNA of the CDR3: TGCGCCAGCAGCTTGGAACTAGCGGGAGTAACCGAGCAGTACTTC. This translates into CASSLELAGVTEQYF.

The V gene is TRBV27, the J gene TRBJ1-2; TRBD1 is a possible D gene (5 bases). The CDR3 extends over 15 amino acids. V was clipped by 0 bases and J by 4 bases, with 12 bases between them. CDR1 and CDR2 (germline): MNHEY, SMNVEV (reference sequence). The CDR3 DNA reads TGTGCCAGCAGTTTATCCAGGGTGGGCCCCTATGGCTACACCTTC. As protein: CASSLSRVGPYGYTF.

This clone was counted a single time. The rearrangement links TRBV27 to TRBJ2-1; possible D gene TRBD2, 5 bases. Germline lookup yields CDR1 MNHEY and CDR2 SMNVEV (reference sequence). This CDR3 spans 16 amino acids. V lost 2 bases and J 0 bases, leaving 11 bases between the germline ends. The CDR3 nucleotides read TGTGCCAGCAGTTTAGACTACGTAAGCTCCTACAATGAGCAGTTCTTC. This translates into CASSLDYVSSYNEQFF.

The rearrangement links TRBV10-3 to TRBJ1-2, with D possibly being TRBD1 (5 bases). Per the germline V gene, CDR1 is ENHRY and CDR2 is SYGVKD. V was clipped by 10 bases and J by 1 base, with 10 bases between them. The CDR3 is 12 amino acids. The CDR3 protein is CATQRGNYGYTF. Written as DNA, the CDR3 is TGTGCCACCCAAAGGGGTAACTATGGCTACACCTTC.

This clone came up once. The chain links TRBV5-4 to TRBJ2-1; D is unclear. The CDR3 length is 13 residues. CDR1 and CDR2 (germline): SGHNT, YYREEE (reference sequence). Trimming left V 2 bases short and J 4 bases short, with 7 bases between. CDR3 sequence: CASSLSTYNEQFF. In DNA form, the CDR3 reads TGTGCCAGCAGCTTATCCACTTACAATGAGCAGTTCTTC.

The chain combines TRBV9 with TRBJ2-3; possibly TRBD2 for D (6 bases). The V and J ends lost 0 bases and 5 bases respectively, with 13 bases between them. Germline loops: CDR1 SGDLS, CDR2 YYNGEE. The CDR3 is made up of 15 amino acids. CDR3 coding DNA: TGTGCCAGCAGCGTAGACATACGACTAGGAGATACGCAGTATTTT. Its protein is CASSVDIRLGDTQYF.

The chain employs TRBV5-6 and TRBJ2-1; D gene unclear. From germline, CDR1 is SGHDT and CDR2 YYEEEE. V lost 0 bases, J lost 1 base, and 8 bases lay in between. There are 15 residues in the CDR3. The CDR3 spells CASSLDRKSYNEQFF. In DNA form, the CDR3 reads TGTGCCAGCAGCTTGGACAGAAAGTCCTACAATGAGCAGTTCTTC.